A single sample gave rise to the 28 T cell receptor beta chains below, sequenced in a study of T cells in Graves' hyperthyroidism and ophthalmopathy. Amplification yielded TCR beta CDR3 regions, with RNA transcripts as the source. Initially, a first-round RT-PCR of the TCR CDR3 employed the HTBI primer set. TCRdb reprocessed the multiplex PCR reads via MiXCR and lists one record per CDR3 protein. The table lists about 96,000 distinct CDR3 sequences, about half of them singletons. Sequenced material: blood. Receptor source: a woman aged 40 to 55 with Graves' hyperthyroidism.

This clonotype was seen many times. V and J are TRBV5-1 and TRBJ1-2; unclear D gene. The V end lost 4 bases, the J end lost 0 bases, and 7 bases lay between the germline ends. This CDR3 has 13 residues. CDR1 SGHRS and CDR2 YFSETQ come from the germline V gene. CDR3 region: CASSEVSNYGYTF. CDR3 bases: TGCGCCAGCAGCGAAGTCTCTAACTATGGCTACACCTTC.

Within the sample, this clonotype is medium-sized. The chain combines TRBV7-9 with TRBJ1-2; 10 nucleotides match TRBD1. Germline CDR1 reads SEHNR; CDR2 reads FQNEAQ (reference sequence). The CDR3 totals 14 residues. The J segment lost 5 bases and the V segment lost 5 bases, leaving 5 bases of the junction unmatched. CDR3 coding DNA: TGTGCCAGCAGCCTACCGGGACAGGGGTATGGCTACACCTTC. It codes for CASSLPGQGYGYTF.

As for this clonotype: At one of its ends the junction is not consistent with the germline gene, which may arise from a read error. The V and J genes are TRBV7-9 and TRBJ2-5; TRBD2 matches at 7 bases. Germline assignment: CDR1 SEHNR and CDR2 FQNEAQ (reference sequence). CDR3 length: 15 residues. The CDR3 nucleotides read TGCGCCAGCAGTCCCCTCGACAGCGGGGAAGAGACCCAGTACTTC. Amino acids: CASSPLDSGEETQYF.

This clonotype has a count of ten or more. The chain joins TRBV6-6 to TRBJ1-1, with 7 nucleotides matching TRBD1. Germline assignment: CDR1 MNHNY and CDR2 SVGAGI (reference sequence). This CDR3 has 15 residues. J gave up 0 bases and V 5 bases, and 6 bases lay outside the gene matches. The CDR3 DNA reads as TGTGCCAGCAGTCTGACAGGGACAATGAACACTGAAGCTTTCTTT. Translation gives CASSLTGTMNTEAFF.

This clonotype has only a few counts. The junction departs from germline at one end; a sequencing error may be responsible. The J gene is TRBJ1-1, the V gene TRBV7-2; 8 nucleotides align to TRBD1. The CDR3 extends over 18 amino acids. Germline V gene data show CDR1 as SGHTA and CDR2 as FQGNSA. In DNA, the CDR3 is TGCGCCAGCAGCCAGAGGGTCGGACAGGGTGGGTCAAATCGGGAAGCTTTCTTT. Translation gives CASSQRVGQGGSNREAFF.

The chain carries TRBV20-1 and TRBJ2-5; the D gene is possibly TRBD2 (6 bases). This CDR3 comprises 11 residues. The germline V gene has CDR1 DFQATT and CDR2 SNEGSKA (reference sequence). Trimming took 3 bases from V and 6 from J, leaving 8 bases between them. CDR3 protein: CSASGSKTQYF. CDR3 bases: TGCAGTGCTAGCGGGAGTAAGACCCAGTACTTC.

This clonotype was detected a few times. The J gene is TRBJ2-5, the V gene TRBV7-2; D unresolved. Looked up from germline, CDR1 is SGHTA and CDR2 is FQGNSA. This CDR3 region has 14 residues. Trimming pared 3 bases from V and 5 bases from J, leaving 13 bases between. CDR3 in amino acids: CASSFTNTGETQYF. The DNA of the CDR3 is TGTGCCAGCAGCTTTACGAACACCGGGGAGACCCAGTACTTC.

The CDR3 region is CASSLESTGPTYEQYF. CDR3 sequence (DNA): TGTGCCAGCAGCTTAGAGTCGACAGGACCCACCTACGAGCAGTACTTC. The rearrangement joins TRBV7-2 to TRBJ2-7; possible D gene TRBD1, 6 bases. Germline-derived CDR1 and CDR2 are SGHTA and FQGNSA. The CDR3 spans 16 residues. With 1 base removed from V and 2 bases from J, the gap between germline ends came to 15 bases.

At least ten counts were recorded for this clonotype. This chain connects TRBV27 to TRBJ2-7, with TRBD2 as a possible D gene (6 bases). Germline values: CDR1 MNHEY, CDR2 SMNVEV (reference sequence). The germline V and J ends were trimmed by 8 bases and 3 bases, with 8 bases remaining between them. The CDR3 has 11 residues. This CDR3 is CASGRGYEQYF. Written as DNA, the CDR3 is TGTGCCAGCGGGCGGGGCTACGAGCAGTACTTC.

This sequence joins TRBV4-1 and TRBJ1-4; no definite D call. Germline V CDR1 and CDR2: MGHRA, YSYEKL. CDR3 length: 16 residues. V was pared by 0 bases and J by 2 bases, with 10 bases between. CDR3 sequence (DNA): TGCGCCAGCAGCCAAGAGAACGGGAACACTAATGAAAAACTGTTTTTT. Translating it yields CASSQENGNTNEKLFF.

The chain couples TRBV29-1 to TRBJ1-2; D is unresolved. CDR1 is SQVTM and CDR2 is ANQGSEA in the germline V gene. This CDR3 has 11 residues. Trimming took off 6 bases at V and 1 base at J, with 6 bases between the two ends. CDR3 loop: CSVDGNYGYTF. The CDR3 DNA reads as TGCAGCGTGGACGGTAACTATGGCTACACCTTC.

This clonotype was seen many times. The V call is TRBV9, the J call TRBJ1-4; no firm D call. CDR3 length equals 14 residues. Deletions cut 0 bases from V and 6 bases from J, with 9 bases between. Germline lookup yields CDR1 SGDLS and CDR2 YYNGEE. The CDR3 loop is CASSVGGRDEKLFF. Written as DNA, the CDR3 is TGTGCCAGCAGCGTAGGAGGGAGGGATGAAAAACTGTTTTTT.

Here the CDR3 reads CSARSGTMGDGGQPQHF. DNA of the CDR3: TGCAGTGCCCGCTCCGGGACAATGGGGGATGGTGGTCAGCCCCAGCATTTT. The J gene is TRBJ1-5, the V gene TRBV20-1, with D tentatively TRBD1 (6 bases). The CDR3 is made up of 17 amino acids. V shed 6 bases and J shed 6 bases, with 27 bases lying between them. Per the germline V gene, CDR1 is DFQATT and CDR2 is SNEGSKA (reference sequence).

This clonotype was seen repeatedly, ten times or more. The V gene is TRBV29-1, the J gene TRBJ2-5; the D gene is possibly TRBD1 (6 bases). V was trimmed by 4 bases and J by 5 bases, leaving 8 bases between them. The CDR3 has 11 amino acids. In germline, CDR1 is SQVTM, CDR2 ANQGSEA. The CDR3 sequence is CSVGQGETQYF. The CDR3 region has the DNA TGCAGCGTTGGGCAGGGGGAGACCCAGTACTTC.

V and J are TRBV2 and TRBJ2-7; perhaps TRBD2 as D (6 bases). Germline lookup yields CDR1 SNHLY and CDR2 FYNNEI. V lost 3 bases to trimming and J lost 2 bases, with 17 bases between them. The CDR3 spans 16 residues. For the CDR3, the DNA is TGTGCCAGCAGTGAGGGGTGGCTAGCGCCAACCTACGAGCAGTACTTC. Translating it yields CASSEGWLAPTYEQYF.

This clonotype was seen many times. This CDR3 reads CASSQERSPRLGGYTF. CDR3 coding DNA: TGCGCCAGCAGCCAAGAAAGAAGCCCTAGGTTGGGGGGCTACACCTTC. The V call is TRBV4-1, the J call TRBJ1-2; D ambiguous. The CDR3 contains 16 residues. Germline values: CDR1 MGHRA, CDR2 YSYEKL. V was shortened by 0 bases and J by 8 bases, with 19 bases between the two germline ends.

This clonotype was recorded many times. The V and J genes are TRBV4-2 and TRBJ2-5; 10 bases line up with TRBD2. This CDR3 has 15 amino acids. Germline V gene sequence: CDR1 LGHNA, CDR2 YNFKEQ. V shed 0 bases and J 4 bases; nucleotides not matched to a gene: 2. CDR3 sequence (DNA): TGTGCCAGCAGCCAAGAACCTAGCGGGAGAGAGACCCAGTACTTC. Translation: CASSQEPSGRETQYF.

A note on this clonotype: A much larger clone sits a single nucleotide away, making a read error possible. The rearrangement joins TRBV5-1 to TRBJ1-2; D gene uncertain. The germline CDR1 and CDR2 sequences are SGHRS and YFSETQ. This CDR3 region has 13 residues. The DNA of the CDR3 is TGCGCCGGCAGCTTTAGGGTCCGGTATGGCTACACCTTC. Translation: CAGSFRVRYGYTF.

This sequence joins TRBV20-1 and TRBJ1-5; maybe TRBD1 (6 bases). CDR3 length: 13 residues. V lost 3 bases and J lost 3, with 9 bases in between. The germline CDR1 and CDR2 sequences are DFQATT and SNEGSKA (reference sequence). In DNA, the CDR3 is TGCAGTGCTAGTGGACAGCCCAATCAGCCCCAGCATTTT. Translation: CSASGQPNQPQHF.

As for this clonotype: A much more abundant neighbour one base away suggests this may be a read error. The CDR3 DNA sequence: TGCGTCAGCAGCTTGGGACAGGGACTAGCGGGAGAAGAGACCCAGTACTTC. This gives the protein CVSSLGQGLAGEETQYF. The V gene is TRBV5-1, the J gene TRBJ2-5, with 14 bases fitting TRBD2. This CDR3 has 17 residues. Germline CDR1 and CDR2: SGHRS and YFSETQ.

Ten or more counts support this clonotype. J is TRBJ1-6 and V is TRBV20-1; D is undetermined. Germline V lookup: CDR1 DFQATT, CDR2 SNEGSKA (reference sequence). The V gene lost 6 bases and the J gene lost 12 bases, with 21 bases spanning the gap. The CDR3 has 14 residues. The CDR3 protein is CSAHDGLGHKPLHF. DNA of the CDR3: TGCAGTGCACACGACGGTTTAGGGCATAAACCCCTCCACTTT.

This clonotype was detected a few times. CDR3 protein: CASSQVSRGPSGNTIYF. Here the CDR3 DNA reads TGTGCCAGCAGCCAAGTGTCCAGGGGTCCCTCTGGAAACACCATATATTTT. The genes are TRBV7-6 and TRBJ1-3, with TRBD1 as a possible D gene (6 bases). This CDR3 is built from 17 residues. V was shortened by 5 bases and J by 0 bases, with 17 bases between the two germline ends. Per the germline V gene, CDR1 is SGHVS and CDR2 is FNYEAQ.

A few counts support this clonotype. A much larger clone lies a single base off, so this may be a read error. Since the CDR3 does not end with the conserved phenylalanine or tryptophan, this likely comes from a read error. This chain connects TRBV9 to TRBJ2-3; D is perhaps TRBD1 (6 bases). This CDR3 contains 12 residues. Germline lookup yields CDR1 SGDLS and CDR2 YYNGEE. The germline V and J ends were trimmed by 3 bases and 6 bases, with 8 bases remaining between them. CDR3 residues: CASSATGDTQYS. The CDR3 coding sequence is TGTGCCAGCAGCGCAACAGGGGATACGCAGTATTCT.

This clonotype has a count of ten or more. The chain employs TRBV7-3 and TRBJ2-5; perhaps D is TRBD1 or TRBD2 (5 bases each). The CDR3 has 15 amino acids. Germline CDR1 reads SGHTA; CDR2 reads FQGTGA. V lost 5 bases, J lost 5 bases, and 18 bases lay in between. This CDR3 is CASSPRGLSVETQYF. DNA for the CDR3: TGTGCCAGCAGCCCGAGGGGCCTCTCAGTGGAGACCCAGTACTTC.

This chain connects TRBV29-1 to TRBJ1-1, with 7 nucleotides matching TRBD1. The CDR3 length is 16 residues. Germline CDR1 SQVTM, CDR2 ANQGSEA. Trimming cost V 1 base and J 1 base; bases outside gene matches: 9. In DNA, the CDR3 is TGCAGCGTTGAAGGTCCCCCGACAGGGTCGAACACTGAAGCTTTCTTT. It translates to CSVEGPPTGSNTEAFF. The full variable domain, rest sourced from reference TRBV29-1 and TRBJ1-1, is SAVISQKPSRDICQRGTSLTIQCQVDSQVTMMFWYRQQPGQSLTLIATANQGSEATYESGFVIDKFPISRPNLTFSTLTVSNMSPEDSSIYLCSVEGPPTGSNTEAFFGQGTRLTVV.

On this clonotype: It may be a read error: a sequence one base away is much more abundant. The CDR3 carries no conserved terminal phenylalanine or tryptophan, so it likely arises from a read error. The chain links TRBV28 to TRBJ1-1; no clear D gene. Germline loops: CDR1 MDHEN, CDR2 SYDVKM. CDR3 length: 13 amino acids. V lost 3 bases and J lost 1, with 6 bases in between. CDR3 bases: TGTGCCAGCAGTTTTAACGCGAACACTGAAGCTTTCCTT. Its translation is CASSFNANTEAFL.

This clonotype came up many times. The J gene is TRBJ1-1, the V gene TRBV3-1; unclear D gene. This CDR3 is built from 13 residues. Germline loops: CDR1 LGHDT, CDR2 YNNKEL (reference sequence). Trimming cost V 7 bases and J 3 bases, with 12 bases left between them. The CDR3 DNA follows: TGTGCCAGCACCTCGCCGTTCGACACTGAAGCTTTCTTT. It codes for CASTSPFDTEAFF.

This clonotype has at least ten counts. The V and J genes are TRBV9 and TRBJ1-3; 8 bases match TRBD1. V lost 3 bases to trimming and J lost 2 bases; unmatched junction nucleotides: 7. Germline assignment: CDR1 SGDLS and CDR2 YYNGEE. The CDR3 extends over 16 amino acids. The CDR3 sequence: CASSGQTGGAGNTIYF. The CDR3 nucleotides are TGTGCCAGCAGCGGGCAAACAGGGGGAGCTGGAAACACCATATATTTT.